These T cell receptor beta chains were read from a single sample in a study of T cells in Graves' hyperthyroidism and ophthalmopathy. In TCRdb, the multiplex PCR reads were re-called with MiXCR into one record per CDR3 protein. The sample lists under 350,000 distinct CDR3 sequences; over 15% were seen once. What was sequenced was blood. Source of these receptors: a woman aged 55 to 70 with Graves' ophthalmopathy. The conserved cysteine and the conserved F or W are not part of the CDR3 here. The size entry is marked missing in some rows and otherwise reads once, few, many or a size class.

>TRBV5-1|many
ASIGLAGGKNEQF
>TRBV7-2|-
ASSLTATYGYT
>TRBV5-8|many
ASSLGSGRYNEQF
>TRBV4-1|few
ASSLTVQGNQPQH
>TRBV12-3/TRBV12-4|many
ASSSWTSNEQF
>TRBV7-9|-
ASSSTGLGAYGYT
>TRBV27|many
ASSGGRVGAF
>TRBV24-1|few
ATSDSPGTSSYNEQF
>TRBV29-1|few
SVGEGSRTEAF
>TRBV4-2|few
ASSQAWRNSNQPQH
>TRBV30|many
AWSTGLRSNQPQH
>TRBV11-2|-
ASSLNIRSHEQY
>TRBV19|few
ASTARGQFTSGSGNEQF
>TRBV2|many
ASRPSGGGANQPQH
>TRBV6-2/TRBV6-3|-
ASSYTGAANEQY
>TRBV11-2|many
ASSLTGGYT
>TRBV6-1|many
ASSAGDRGWRFEEQF
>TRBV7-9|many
ASSPLRGSYNEQF
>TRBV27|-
ASWRGINEQY
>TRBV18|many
ASSSNGNTGELF
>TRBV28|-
ASSLGTGGSYEQF
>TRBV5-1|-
ASSLSGQPRGGKETQY
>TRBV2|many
ASSVRNYGYT
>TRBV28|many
ASSLAAGSSYNEQF
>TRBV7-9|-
ASSSGTGRSGELF
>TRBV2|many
ASSDQGRGTDTQY
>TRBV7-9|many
ASSANAGAGTEAF
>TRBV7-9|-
ASSRTGSRSSGNTIY
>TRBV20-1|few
SARRRYTTAAINSNSPLH
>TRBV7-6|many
ASSLSYRNTEAF
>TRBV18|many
ASSPLRGAQNTEAF
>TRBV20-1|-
SARKSAGISGNTIY
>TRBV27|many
ASSSGEGLTGYEQY
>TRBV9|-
ASRNLAGGRNNEQF
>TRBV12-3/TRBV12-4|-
ASSLSELYEQY
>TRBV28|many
ASSFLEEETQY
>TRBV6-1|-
ASSFGTTYNEQF
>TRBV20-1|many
SARSDADQPQH
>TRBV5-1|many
ASSLSRGHDGYT
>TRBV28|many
ASSVPGPTADNEKLF
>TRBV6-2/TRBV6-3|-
ASSSSDGTQY
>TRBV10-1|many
ASSDRGQGTSNQPQH
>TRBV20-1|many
SARSTGYNEQF
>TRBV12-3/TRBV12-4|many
ASRGDYWDTEAF
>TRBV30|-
AWNPSGIYNEQF
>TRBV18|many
ASSPEGDSPLH
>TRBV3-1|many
ASSQDYEQY
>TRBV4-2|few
ASSQGAVAVETQY
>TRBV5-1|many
ASSLAGHYYEQY
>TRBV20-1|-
SARGTGGRNQPQH
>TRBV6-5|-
ASSYRNQPQH
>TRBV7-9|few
ASSSLTRLITGELF
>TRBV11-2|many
ASSFGPKDTQY
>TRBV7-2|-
ASSLKGQGGGYT
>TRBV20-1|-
SARGLAGGEQF
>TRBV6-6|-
ASSYSTSGRGNEQF